The TCR beta chain described here comes from a study of PD-1 blockade in classical Hodgkin lymphoma. The length of the CDR3 is 13 residues. V was pared by 8 bases and J by 1 base, with 11 bases between. From germline, CDR1 is WSHSY and CDR2 SAAADI. The time point was: cycle 4 day 1 (C4D1), after about 6 weeks of nivolumab. The patients all showed relapse after autologous stem cell transplantation, while their brentuximab vedotin exposure varied. This clone was counted only a few times. Profiled with immunoSEQ multiplex PCR; TCRdb holds only in-frame clones, not every one. The sample includes 50,000 to 65,000 clones, about 90% seen only once; the top ten take about a tenth.

The J gene is TRBJ1-1, the V gene TRBV10-2, with D hard to call. The TCR sequence derives from a human donor with classical Hodgkin lymphoma. Source: peripheral blood mononuclear cells (PBMCs), taken before the fourth cycle of nivolumab. The CDR3 bases are TGCGCCAGCCAGAATTCCGCGAACACTGAAGCTTTCTTT. Amino acid sequence: CASQNSANTEAFF.